This paragraph reports one T cell receptor beta chain. V shed 5 bases, J shed 0 bases, and the junction held 3 bases outside the gene matches. From germline, CDR1 is SEHNR and CDR2 FQNEAQ (reference sequence). The length of the CDR3 is 15 residues. The entry originates in a study of control samples from healthy donors and cancer patients. TCRdb keeps only in-frame clones here, not all; method: immunoSEQ multiplex PCR. The sample lists around 50,000 clones, around 97% occurring once. Sequenced material: blood. The chain employs TRBV7-9 and TRBJ2-3; 9 nucleotides agree with TRBD1. This TCR was recovered from a woman in her thirties in good health. This chain's CDR3 is CASSPTGGSTDTQYF. DNA for the CDR3: TGTGCCAGCAGCCCGACAGGGGGTAGCACAGATACGCAGTATTTT.